This T cell receptor beta chain appears in the sequencing data of a study of OX40 agonist ivuxolimab in advanced cancers. Sequenced by immunoSEQ multiplex PCR; TCRdb stores in-frame clones only, minus some. The repertoire holds about 28,000 clones, with 70% to 80% as singletons. Germline lookup yields CDR1 SGDLS and CDR2 YYNGEE. J lost 1 base, V lost 4 bases, and 5 bases had no gene match. The CDR3 has 16 residues. Specimen: CD4+ or CD8+ T cells sorted from blood, collected in a trial of the OX40 agonist ivuxolimab. This chain uses TRBV9 with TRBJ2-1; 10 positions match TRBD1. This TCR was sampled from an adult with an advanced solid tumor such as melanoma, head and neck, liver or kidney cancer. The CDR3 protein is CASSYRQGASYNEQFF. Written as DNA, the CDR3 is TGTGCCAGCAGCTATCGACAGGGGGCATCCTACAATGAGCAGTTCTTC.